This T cell receptor (beta chain) was documented in a study of T cells after somatic rescue of genetic block. Only in-frame clones appear in the TCRdb table, and some are missing; sequencing was by immunoSEQ multiplex PCR. The data hold 55,000 or so clones, with about 96% observed a single time. CDR3 size: 16 residues. The sequence was obtained from a child in the first two years of life. The chain carries TRBV21-1 and TRBJ2-5; no check of the table's D call, TRBD1, against the DNA was made. TRBV21-1 is labeled a pseudogene. The sample consisted of peripheral blood mononuclear cells (PBMCs). Written as DNA, the CDR3 is TGTGCCAGCAGCAAAAAGGGACAGGCACTTGGCGAGACCCAGTACTTC. Protein: CASSKKGQALGETQYF.